These 14 T cell receptor beta chains originate from one sample sequenced in a study of T cell repertoires in ileal Crohn's disease. Data came from immunoSEQ multiplex PCR; TCRdb stores just in-frame clones and leaves some out. Among roughly 3,900 clones listed, about four fifths were seen once. Sequencing input: ileal tissue. These receptors originate from an adult with Crohn's disease.

This rearrangement joins TRBV14 to TRBJ2-1; D not resolved. V was trimmed by 0 bases and J by 2 bases, leaving 11 bases between them. The germline V gene encodes CDR1 SGHDN and CDR2 FVKESK. The CDR3 runs to 16 residues. This CDR3 is CASSQDQVQAYNEQFF. CDR3 sequence (DNA): TGTGCCAGCAGCCAAGATCAGGTCCAGGCCTACAATGAGCAGTTCTTC. The variable domain in full, completed from reference TRBV14 and TRBJ2-1, reads EAGVTQFPSHSVIEKGQTVTLRCDPISGHDNLYWYRRVMGKEIKFLLHFVKESKQDESGMPNNRFLAERTGGTYSTLKVQPAELEDSGVYFCASSQDQVQAYNEQFFGPGTRLTVL.

This chain joins TRBV5-4 and TRBJ2-7, with 11 bases lining up with TRBD2. The CDR3 totals 15 residues. Germline V gene sequence: CDR1 SGHNT, CDR2 YYREEE (reference sequence). The V segment lost 4 bases and the J segment 0 bases; nucleotides outside the gene matches: 3. DNA for the CDR3: TGTGCCAGCAGCCGTACTAGCGGGAGCTCCTACGAGCAGTACTTC. Its protein product is CASSRTSGSSYEQYF.

The V call is TRBV7-9, the J call TRBJ1-1; tentative D call: TRBD1 (5 bases). Trimming removed 3 bases from V and 11 bases from J, with 13 bases in between. Per the germline V gene, CDR1 is SEHNR and CDR2 is FQNEAQ (reference sequence). The CDR3 loop spans 12 amino acids. CDR3 nucleotides: TGTGCCAGCAGCTTTAGTCCAGGGTCGGCTTTCTTT. It specifies CASSFSPGSAFF.

V usage is TRBV2 and J usage is TRBJ1-2; D perhaps matches TRBD1 (5 bases). This CDR3 has 12 residues. The germline V and J ends were trimmed by 5 bases and 8 bases, with 12 bases remaining between them. The germline V gene encodes CDR1 SNHLY and CDR2 FYNNEI. CDR3 sequence: CASSPPGGGYTF. CDR3 coding DNA: TGTGCCAGCAGTCCCCCCGGGGGGGGCTACACCTTC.

The CDR3: CASSPYRDRDAFF. CDR3 sequence (DNA): TGTGCCAGCAGCCCGTACCGGGACAGGGACGCTTTCTTT. The chain combines TRBV14 with TRBJ1-1, with 9 nucleotides matching TRBD1. The CDR3 sequence is 13 residues long. Germline CDR1 and CDR2: SGHDN and FVKESK. The junction had 8 bases not matched to a gene; V was cut back by 4 bases and J by 11 bases.

This clone has only one observation. The chain is built from TRBV7-9 and TRBJ1-1; perhaps TRBD1 as D (5 bases). The CDR3 sequence is 13 residues long. Per germline, CDR1 SEHNR and CDR2 FQNEAQ (reference sequence). Trimming shortened V by 4 bases and J by 7 bases, and 13 bases separated the two germline ends. CDR3 amino acids: CASSSARGFEAFF. Written as DNA, the CDR3 is TGTGCCAGCAGCTCAGCCCGGGGGTTTGAAGCTTTCTTT. The complete variable domain, with remaining parts taken from reference TRBV7-9 and TRBJ1-1, reads DTGVSQNPRHKITKRGQNVTFRCDPISEHNRLYWYRQTLGQGPEFLTYFQNEAQLEKSRLLSDRFSAERPKGSFSTLEIQRTEQGDSAMYLCASSSARGFEAFFGQGTRLTVV.

V gene TRBV18 combines with J gene TRBJ1-5, with D perhaps TRBD1 (6 bases). The V and J ends lost 5 bases and 2 bases respectively, with 10 bases between them. The germline V gene has CDR1 KGHSH and CDR2 LQKENI. The CDR3 length is 14 residues. CDR3 sequence: CASSSRQGNQPQHF. CDR3 nucleotides: TGTGCCAGCTCATCCCGACAGGGCAATCAGCCCCAGCATTTT.

A remark on this clone: Within the sample, other DNA sequences also encode this same CDR3. This chain uses TRBV11-3 with TRBJ2-3; no firm D call. This CDR3 has 14 amino acids. Germline loops: CDR1 SGHNT, CDR2 YENEEA. V gave up 2 bases and J gave up 0 bases, with 6 bases separating them. The CDR3 DNA sequence: TGTGCCAGCAGCTTAACAGCTAGCACAGATACGCAGTATTTT. Its translation: CASSLTASTDTQYF.

The CDR3 spells CATSRGGDTDTQYF. The CDR3 DNA follows: TGTGCCACCAGCAGAGGGGGGGACACAGATACGCAGTATTTT. The gene calls are TRBV15 and TRBJ2-3, with D tentatively TRBD2 (6 bases). Trimming took off 1 base at V and 2 bases at J, with 7 bases between the two ends. There are 14 residues in the CDR3. Germline V gene data show CDR1 as LNHNV and CDR2 as YYDKDF (reference sequence).

This clone was seen only a few times. The rearrangement uses TRBV5-1 and TRBJ1-4; no definite D call. The CDR3 length is 15 residues. Looked up from germline, CDR1 is SGHRS and CDR2 is YFSETQ. V gave up 4 bases and J gave up 6 bases, with 16 bases separating them. DNA of the CDR3: TGCGCCAGCAGCGAACGACCTTGGGGAGATGAAAAACTGTTTTTT. The encoded protein is CASSERPWGDEKLFF.

The chain recombines TRBV14 with TRBJ2-7; tentatively, D is TRBD2 (7 bases). This CDR3 comprises 16 residues. Germline-derived CDR1 and CDR2 are SGHDN and FVKESK. Trimming shortened V by 0 bases and J by 6 bases, and 18 bases separated the two germline ends. The CDR3 DNA sequence: TGTGCCAGCAGCCAAGATAGGGGGGGGGTATCCAGCGAGCAGTACTTC. The encoded protein is CASSQDRGGVSSEQYF.

The V call is TRBV2, the J call TRBJ2-1; 12 bases line up with TRBD2. V lost 7 bases to trimming and J lost 9 bases; unmatched junction nucleotides: 7. CDR1 is SNHLY, CDR2 FYNNEI, per germline. The CDR3 is 14 residues long. The CDR3 reads CASKGLAGGGEQFF. The CDR3 DNA reads TGTGCCAGCAAAGGGCTAGCGGGAGGGGGTGAGCAGTTCTTC.

The chain carries TRBV28 and TRBJ2-7, with 15 bases identical to TRBD2. Germline V gives CDR1 MDHEN, CDR2 SYDVKM. V was clipped by 4 bases and J by 5 bases; unmatched bases: 3. This CDR3 region has 15 residues. CDR3 DNA: TGTGCCAGCAGTTCAGGGACTAGCGGGGGGAACGAGCAGTACTTC. It codes for CASSSGTSGGNEQYF.

The CDR3 reads CASSLSRRVSYNEQFF. CDR3 in DNA: TGTGCCAGCAGTTTAAGTAGGCGGGTTTCCTACAATGAGCAGTTCTTC. The genes are TRBV27 and TRBJ2-1, with D tentatively TRBD2 (5 bases). The ends were cut back, 2 bases at V and 1 base at J, with 12 bases in the middle. This CDR3 comprises 16 residues. Germline values: CDR1 MNHEY, CDR2 SMNVEV (reference sequence).